The 14 T cell receptor beta chains listed next were all sequenced from one sample in a study of blood T cell repertoires in COVID-19. The data were produced by immunoSEQ multiplex PCR, yet TCRdb's version contains in-frame clones alone and is incomplete. Among hundreds of thousands of clones listed, almost 90% were seen once. Source material: peripheral blood. These receptors originate from a woman aged 25-40 years with COVID-19, enrolled during active disease.

V usage is TRBV9 and J usage is TRBJ1-1; 7 nucleotides line up with TRBD1. CDR3 length: 15 amino acids. Trimming took 3 bases from V and 1 from J; bases not matched to a gene: 6. Germline V CDR1 and CDR2: SGDLS, YYNGEE. The CDR3 spells CASSEKGQPNTEAFF. The CDR3 DNA follows: TGTGCCAGCAGCGAAAAGGGACAGCCGAACACTGAAGCTTTCTTT.

This rearrangement joins TRBV12-3 or TRBV12-4 to TRBJ1-1; a weak D match, TRBD1 (6 bases). Between the trimmed V and J ends, which lost 6 bases and 8 bases, there was a span of 13 bases. The CDR3 has 12 amino acids. CDR3 sequence (DNA): TGTGCCAGCAGATCCGGGACAATCGAAGCTTTCTTT. Its protein is CASRSGTIEAFF.

The CDR3 nucleotides are TGTGCCAGTAGTATAGACCCAGGGGGTAAGCCCTACAATGAGCAGTTCTTC. Its translation: CASSIDPGGKPYNEQFF. The chain links TRBV19 to TRBJ2-1; 7 bases align to TRBD1. Per germline, CDR1 LNHDA and CDR2 SQIVND (reference sequence). J lost 2 bases, V lost 0 bases, and 7 bases had no gene match. This CDR3 is 17 amino acids long.

This clone was detected once. The rearrangement links TRBV28 to TRBJ2-1; a weak D match, TRBD1 (6 bases). The V end was cut by 4 bases, the J end by 4 bases, with 8 bases between. The CDR3 has 13 residues. CDR1 MDHEN and CDR2 SYDVKM come from the germline V gene. The CDR3 DNA reads as TGTGCCAGCAGTTCCGGACAGTACAATGAGCAGTTCTTC. This codes for CASSSGQYNEQFF.

This rearrangement joins TRBV5-6 to TRBJ2-7; 11 positions match TRBD2. The J segment lost 2 bases and the V segment lost 4 bases, leaving 17 bases of the junction unmatched. Germline V gene sequence: CDR1 SGHDT, CDR2 YYEEEE. This CDR3 contains 19 residues. The DNA of the CDR3 is TGTGCCAGCAGCCCCTCAGTGACCAGACTAGCGGGGAAAGCCTACGAGCAGTACTTC. Translated: CASSPSVTRLAGKAYEQYF.

V usage is TRBV28 and J usage is TRBJ1-5; D is unresolved. V lost 3 bases and J 3 bases, leaving 6 bases between the germline ends. There are 13 residues in the CDR3. Germline V gene lookup returns CDR1 MDHEN and CDR2 SYDVKM. CDR3 residues: CASSLRHNQPQHF. The CDR3, as DNA: TGTGCCAGCAGTTTGCGCCACAATCAGCCCCAGCATTTT.

V usage is TRBV12-5 and J usage is TRBJ2-1, with 7 bases aligning to TRBD1. Germline CDR1 is LGHNT and CDR2 is FRNRAP. J gave up 8 bases and V 0 bases, and 16 bases lay outside the gene matches. The CDR3 consists of 18 residues. This CDR3 reads CASGLVKDGNTGVDEQFF. DNA of the CDR3: TGTGCTAGTGGTTTGGTAAAAGATGGGAATACAGGGGTGGATGAGCAGTTCTTC.

The chain has TRBV30 and TRBJ2-7; 12 nucleotides match TRBD2. The CDR3 runs to 15 residues. In germline, CDR1 is GTSNPN, CDR2 SVGIG (reference sequence). J was trimmed by 3 bases and V by 3 bases; bases with no gene match: 6. CDR3 nucleotides: TGTGCCTGGAGGAAAGCACTAGCGGGAGGCTACGAGCAGTACTTC. It yields the protein CAWRKALAGGYEQYF. Full variable domain (remainder filled in from reference TRBV30 and TRBJ2-7): SQTIHQWPATLVQPVGSPLSLECTVEGTSNPNLYWYRQAAGRGLQLLFYSVGIGQISSEVPQNLSASRPQDRQFILSSKKLLLSDSGFYLCAWRKALAGGYEQYFGPGTRLTVT.

The V gene is TRBV12-3 or TRBV12-4, the J gene TRBJ2-7; D may be TRBD1 (5 bases). The CDR3 spans 12 residues. The V and J ends lost 5 bases and 4 bases respectively, with 9 bases between them. CDR3: CASSTGAYEQYF. CDR3 coding DNA: TGTGCCAGCAGTACTGGGGCGTACGAGCAGTACTTC.

The chain is built from TRBV29-1 and TRBJ1-1, with a weak D call TRBD1 (5 bases). Trimming pared 5 bases from V and 1 base from J, leaving 11 bases between. Germline CDR1 is SQVTM and CDR2 is ANQGSEA. CDR3 length: 13 amino acids. The DNA for the CDR3 is TGCAGCGTTCAAAGACAGCCGAACACTGAAGCTTTCTTT. Translated, it gives CSVQRQPNTEAFF.

The gene calls are TRBV4-1 and TRBJ1-5; tentatively, D is TRBD1 (5 bases). Trimming stripped 0 bases from V and 3 bases from J, with 9 bases between. Germline V gene lookup returns CDR1 MGHRA and CDR2 YSYEKL. The CDR3 extends over 15 amino acids. The chain's CDR3 is CASSQDKGLNQPQHF. Here the CDR3 DNA reads TGCGCCAGCAGCCAAGATAAGGGGCTCAATCAGCCCCAGCATTTT.

This sequence joins TRBV6-2 or TRBV6-3 and TRBJ1-2; perhaps TRBD1 as D (5 bases). The CDR3 extends over 13 amino acids. In germline, CDR1 is MNHEY, CDR2 SVGEGT. V was cut by 4 bases and J by 2 bases, with 8 bases left in between. This CDR3 reads CASSWDLNYGYTF. The CDR3, as DNA: TGTGCCAGCAGTTGGGACTTAAACTATGGCTACACCTTC.

Worth noting for this clone: The same CDR3 can be traced to other DNA sequences in this sample. This chain uses TRBV5-4 with TRBJ2-5; 8 bases match TRBD2. With 7 bases clipped from V and 2 bases from J, the junction kept 13 bases outside the gene matches. The CDR3 loop spans 16 amino acids. The germline gives CDR1 SGHNT, CDR2 YYREEE (reference sequence). This CDR3 is CASWNLAGWGQETQYF. The CDR3 nucleotides read TGTGCCAGCTGGAACTTAGCGGGATGGGGTCAAGAGACCCAGTACTTC.

The chain has TRBV28 and TRBJ1-3, with D tentatively TRBD1 (5 bases). V lost 6 bases, J lost 4 bases, and 19 bases lay in between. This CDR3 is 16 amino acids long. Per the germline V gene, CDR1 is MDHEN and CDR2 is SYDVKM. CDR3 sequence: CASSPGTATSGNTIYF. CDR3 nucleotide sequence: TGTGCCAGCAGCCCCGGGACTGCGACCTCGGGAAACACCATATATTTT. The whole variable domain, filled in from reference TRBV28 and TRBJ1-3, reads DVKVTQSSRYLVKRTGEKVFLECVQDMDHENMFWYRQDPGLGLRLIYFSYDVKMKEKGDIPEGYSVSREKKERFSLILESASTNQTSMYLCASSPGTATSGNTIYFGEGSWLTVV.